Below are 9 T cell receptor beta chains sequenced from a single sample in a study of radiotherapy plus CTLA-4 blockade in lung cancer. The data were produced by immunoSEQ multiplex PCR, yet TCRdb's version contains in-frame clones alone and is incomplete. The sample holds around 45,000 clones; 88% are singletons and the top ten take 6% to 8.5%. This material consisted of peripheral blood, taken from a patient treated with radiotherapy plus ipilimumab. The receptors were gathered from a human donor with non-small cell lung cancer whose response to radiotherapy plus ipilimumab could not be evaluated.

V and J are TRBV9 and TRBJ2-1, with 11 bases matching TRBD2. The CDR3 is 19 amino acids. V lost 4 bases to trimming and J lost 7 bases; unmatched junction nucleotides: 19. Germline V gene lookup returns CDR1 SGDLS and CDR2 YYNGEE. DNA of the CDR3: TGTGCCAGCAGCCCACGAGGCCTAGCGGGGGGTCTATTGGGGAATGAGCAGTTCTTC. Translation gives CASSPRGLAGGLLGNEQFF. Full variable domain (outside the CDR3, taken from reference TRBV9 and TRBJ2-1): DSGVTQTPKHLITATGQRVTLRCSPRSGDLSVYWYQQSLDQGLQFLIQYYNGEERAKGNILERFSAQQFPDLHSELNLSSLELGDSALYFCASSPRGLAGGLLGNEQFFGPGTRLTVL.

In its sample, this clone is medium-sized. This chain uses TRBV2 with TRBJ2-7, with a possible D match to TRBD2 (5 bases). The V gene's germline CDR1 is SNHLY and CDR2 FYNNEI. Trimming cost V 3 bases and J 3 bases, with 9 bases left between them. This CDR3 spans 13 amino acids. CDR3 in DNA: TGTGCCAGCAGTGACATAGCGAGCTACGAGCAGTACTTC. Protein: CASSDIASYEQYF.

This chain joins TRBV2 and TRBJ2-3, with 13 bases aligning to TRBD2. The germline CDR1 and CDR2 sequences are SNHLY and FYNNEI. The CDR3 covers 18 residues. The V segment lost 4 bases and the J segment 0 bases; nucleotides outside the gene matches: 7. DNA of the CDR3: TGTGCCAGCAGTGGGGGGACTAGCGGGGCTCCTAGCACAGATACGCAGTATTTT. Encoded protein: CASSGGTSGAPSTDTQYF.

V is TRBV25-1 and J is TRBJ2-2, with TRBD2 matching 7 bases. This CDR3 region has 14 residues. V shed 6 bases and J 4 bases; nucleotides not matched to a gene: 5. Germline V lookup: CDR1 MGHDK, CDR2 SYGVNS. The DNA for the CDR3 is TGTGCCAGCAGGAGGGAGGGCGGCACCGGGGAGCTGTTTTTT. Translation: CASRREGGTGELFF.

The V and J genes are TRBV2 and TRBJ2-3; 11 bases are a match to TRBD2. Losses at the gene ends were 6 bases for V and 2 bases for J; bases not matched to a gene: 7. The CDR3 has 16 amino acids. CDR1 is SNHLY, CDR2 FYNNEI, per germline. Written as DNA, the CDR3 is TGTGCCAGCAGCGCCCTAGCGGGGGGCTTCACAGATACGCAGTATTTT. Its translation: CASSALAGGFTDTQYF.

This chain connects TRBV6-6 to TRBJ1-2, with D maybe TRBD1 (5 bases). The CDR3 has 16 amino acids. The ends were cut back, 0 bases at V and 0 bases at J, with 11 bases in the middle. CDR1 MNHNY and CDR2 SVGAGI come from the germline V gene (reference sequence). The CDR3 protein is CASSYSIGGANYGYTF. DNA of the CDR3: TGTGCCAGCAGTTACTCGATCGGGGGAGCTAACTATGGCTACACCTTC.

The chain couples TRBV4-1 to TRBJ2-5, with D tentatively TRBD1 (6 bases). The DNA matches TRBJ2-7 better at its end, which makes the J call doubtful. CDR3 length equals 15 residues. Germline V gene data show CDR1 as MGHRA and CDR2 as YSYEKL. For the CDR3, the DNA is TGCGCCAGCAGCCAAGAATTACGAGGGGGTCGCGAGCAGTACTTC. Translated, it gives CASSQELRGGREQYF.

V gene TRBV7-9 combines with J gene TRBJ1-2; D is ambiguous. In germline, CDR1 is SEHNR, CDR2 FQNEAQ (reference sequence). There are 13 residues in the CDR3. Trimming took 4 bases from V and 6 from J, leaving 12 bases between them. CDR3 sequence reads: CASSSGLEDGYTF. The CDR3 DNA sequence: TGTGCCAGCAGCTCCGGTCTAGAGGATGGCTACACCTTC.

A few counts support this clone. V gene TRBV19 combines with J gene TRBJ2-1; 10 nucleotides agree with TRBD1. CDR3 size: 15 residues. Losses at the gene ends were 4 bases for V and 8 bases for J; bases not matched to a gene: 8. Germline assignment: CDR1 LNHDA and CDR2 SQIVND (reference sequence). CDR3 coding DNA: TGTGCCAGTAGTAAGGACAGGGGGTTGCGGTATGAGCAGTTCTTC. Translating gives CASSKDRGLRYEQFF.